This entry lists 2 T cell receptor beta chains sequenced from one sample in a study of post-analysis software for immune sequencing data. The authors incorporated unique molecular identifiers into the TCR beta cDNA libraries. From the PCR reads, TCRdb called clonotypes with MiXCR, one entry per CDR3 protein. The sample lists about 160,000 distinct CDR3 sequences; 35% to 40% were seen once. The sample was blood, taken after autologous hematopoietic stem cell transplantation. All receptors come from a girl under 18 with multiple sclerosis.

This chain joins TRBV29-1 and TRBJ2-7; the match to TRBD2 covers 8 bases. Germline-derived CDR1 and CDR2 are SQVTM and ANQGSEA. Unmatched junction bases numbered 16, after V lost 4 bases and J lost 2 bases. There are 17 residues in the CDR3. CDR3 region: CSVVHKETSGLAYEQYF. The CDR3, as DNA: TGCAGCGTTGTACACAAGGAAACTAGCGGCCTTGCCTACGAGCAGTACTTC.

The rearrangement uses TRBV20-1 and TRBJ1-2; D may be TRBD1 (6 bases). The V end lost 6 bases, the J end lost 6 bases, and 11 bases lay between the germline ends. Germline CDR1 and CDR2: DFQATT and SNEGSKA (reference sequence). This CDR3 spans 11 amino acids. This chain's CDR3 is CSAPRGNGYTF. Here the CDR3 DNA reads TGCAGTGCCCCGAGGGGGAATGGCTACACCTTC.